The rows below give T cell receptor beta chains drawn from one sample of a study of T-cell memory formation after mild COVID-19. Using its own MiXCR run on the 5' RACE reads, TCRdb lists one record per CDR3 protein. The table includes around 340,000 distinct CDR3 sequences, 15% detected once. Material: PBMCs or a T cell subset sorted from them (not recorded which). Receptors originate from a man between 18 and 35 years old who had mild COVID-19 (a few samples of this study predate the infection). Cell type and time point are not known. CDR3s include the opening cysteine and the closing phenylalanine or tryptophan.

v_call: TRBV6-1; cdr3_aa: CASSGKDRAIPEAFF
v_call: TRBV11-1; cdr3_aa: CASSLGGQSFYNEQFF
v_call: TRBV7-2; cdr3_aa: CASSLGSYFSPLHF
v_call: TRBV10-1; cdr3_aa: CASSATEGTEAFF
v_call: TRBV6-5; cdr3_aa: CASSLRGGAGNTGELFF
v_call: TRBV2; cdr3_aa: CASRDRTGQEKLFF
v_call: TRBV7-9; cdr3_aa: CASSLARGLASPQETQYF
v_call: TRBV7-6; cdr3_aa: CASSPERDRGSYGYTF
v_call: TRBV7-6; cdr3_aa: CASSKLTQGDEQFF
v_call: TRBV29-1; cdr3_aa: CSVTLRGDYGYTF
v_call: TRBV4-1; cdr3_aa: CASSLPSTGANTEAFF
v_call: TRBV20-1; cdr3_aa: CSATRDRGQHYGYTF
v_call: TRBV6-5; cdr3_aa: CASRSLGQGWDTEAFF
v_call: TRBV6-2/TRBV6-3; cdr3_aa: CASAPGGITGELFF
v_call: TRBV7-9; cdr3_aa: CASSFARGSGGYTF
v_call: TRBV3-1; cdr3_aa: CASSQDPREATDTQYF
v_call: TRBV4-2; cdr3_aa: CASSQDYGTGELFF
v_call: TRBV18; cdr3_aa: CASSFVWWEGEAFF
v_call: TRBV3-1; cdr3_aa: CASSLAGATDTQYF
v_call: TRBV4-3; cdr3_aa: CASSQEPGLSYTF
v_call: TRBV7-8; cdr3_aa: CATIPPGTGVEAFF
v_call: TRBV7-9; cdr3_aa: CASSSGQGAYNEQFF
v_call: TRBV7-2; cdr3_aa: CASTIQASSYEQYF
v_call: TRBV10-3; cdr3_aa: CAISEGYGRYEQYF
v_call: TRBV7-3; cdr3_aa: CASSSLLAGEQFF
v_call: TRBV7-9; cdr3_aa: CASGGTSGIQYF
v_call: TRBV3-1; cdr3_aa: CASSQGVWETQYF
v_call: TRBV20-1; cdr3_aa: CSAYPDRDGKNEQFF
v_call: TRBV18; cdr3_aa: CASSDPGQAVGGYTF
v_call: TRBV7-3; cdr3_aa: CASSSRGGGSPLHF
v_call: TRBV3-1; cdr3_aa: CASSQWRVANTGELFF
v_call: TRBV6-5; cdr3_aa: CARSYSPGTAYEQYF
v_call: TRBV29-1; cdr3_aa: CSGKPGHPNTEAFF
v_call: TRBV4-2; cdr3_aa: CASSLYEGARGNQPQHF
v_call: TRBV7-2; cdr3_aa: CASRIITGYTEAFF
v_call: TRBV9; cdr3_aa: CASRRDIGNSPLHF
v_call: TRBV28; cdr3_aa: CASTSPGQLYGYTF
v_call: TRBV7-6; cdr3_aa: CASSLGQGQPQHF
v_call: TRBV6-5; cdr3_aa: CASSYSLTGTASYEQYF
v_call: TRBV4-2; cdr3_aa: CASSQAGGGAGANVLTF
v_call: TRBV20-1; cdr3_aa: CSARERGANTGELFF